This T cell receptor beta chain was documented in a study of blood T cell repertoires in COVID-19. CDR1 and CDR2 (germline): MGHRA, YSYEKL. The trim removed 4 bases at V and 4 bases at J, leaving 4 bases unmatched. This CDR3 has 15 residues. Authors' methods: Reference gene primer amplification yielded estimated nucleated cell counts. TCRdb's copy holds only in-frame clones and misses some; the assay was immunoSEQ multiplex PCR. The V and J calls and clone size are taken from that table; D and trimming were inferred from the DNA. The top ten hold about 8.1% of the sample, which has some 20,000 clones, approximately 78% seen once. In this sample, this clone is medium-sized.

This clonotype originated in a man in his fifties or sixties with acute or convalescent COVID-19. Material for sequencing was peripheral blood. The chain is built from TRBV4-1 and TRBJ1-5; 10 positions agree with TRBD1. Here the CDR3 reads CASSPQGQGNQPQHF. CDR3 nucleotide sequence: TGCGCCAGCAGCCCCCAGGGACAGGGGAATCAGCCCCAGCATTTT.